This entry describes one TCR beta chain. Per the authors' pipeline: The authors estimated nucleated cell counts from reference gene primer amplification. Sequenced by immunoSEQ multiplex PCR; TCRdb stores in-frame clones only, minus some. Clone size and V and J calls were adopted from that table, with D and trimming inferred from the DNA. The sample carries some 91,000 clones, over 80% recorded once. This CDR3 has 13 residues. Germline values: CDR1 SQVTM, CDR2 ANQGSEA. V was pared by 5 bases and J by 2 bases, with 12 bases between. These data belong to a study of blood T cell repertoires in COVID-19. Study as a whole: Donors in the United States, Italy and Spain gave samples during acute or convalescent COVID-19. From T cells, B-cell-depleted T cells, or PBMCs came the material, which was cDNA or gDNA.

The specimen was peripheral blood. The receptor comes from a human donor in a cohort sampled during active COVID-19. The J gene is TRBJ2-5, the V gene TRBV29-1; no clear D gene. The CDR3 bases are TGCAGCGTTCAACCAGGTGGGCAAGAGACCCAGTACTTC. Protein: CSVQPGGQETQYF. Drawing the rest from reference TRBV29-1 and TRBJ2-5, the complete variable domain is SAVISQKPSRDICQRGTSLTIQCQVDSQVTMMFWYRQQPGQSLTLIATANQGSEATYESGFVIDKFPISRPNLTFSTLTVSNMSPEDSSIYLCSVQPGGQETQYFGPGTRLLVL.